This is a list of T cell receptor beta chains from one sample in a study of human T cells and chemical hapten exposure. TCRdb fed the RACE reads into MiXCR, producing one record per CDR3 protein. Altogether tens of thousands of distinct CDR3 sequences are present, around 7.4% being singletons, with the ten largest covering 9.9%. Material: whole blood. These receptors were taken from a human donor in good health. Some clones in this sample may be carry-over from other donors' samples. Both conserved end residues are part of each CDR3. The D gene is left open where the match is weak. Size is stated for part of the rows, as once, few or many counts, or as a class when the clone is expanded.

>TRBD2|TRBV30|TRBJ2-1|NA
CAWSTLSGGLRNEQFF
TGTGCCTGGAGTACCCTTTCGGGGGGGCTGAGGAATGAGCAGTTCTTC
>TRBD1|TRBV4-3|TRBJ1-2|few
CASSQVVWVGAGGHGYTF
TGCGCCAGCAGCCAAGTGGTATGGGTCGGGGCAGGGGGCCATGGCTACACCTTC
>NA|TRBV12-3/TRBV12-4|TRBJ1-4|few
CASSPGLPTNEKLFF
TGTGCCAGCAGTCCAGGTTTACCGACTAATGAAAAACTGTTTTTT
>NA|TRBV4-3|TRBJ2-3|NA
CASSQGGTNEHFSTDTQYF
TGCGCCAGCAGCCAAGGCGGGACAAATGAACACTTTAGCACAGATACGCAGTATTTT
>NA|TRBV6-5|TRBJ2-7|NA
CASSNSRYEQYF
TGTGCCAGCAGTAACAGCCGATACGAGCAGTACTTC
>TRBD1|TRBV10-3|TRBJ1-1|many
CAISGQGWGNTEAFF
TGTGCCATCAGTGGACAGGGGTGGGGGAACACTGAAGCTTTCTTT
>NA|TRBV7-2|TRBJ1-2|NA
CASSFQTVYGYTF
TGTGCCAGCAGCTTTCAGACAGTATATGGCTACACCTTC
>TRBD1|TRBV28|TRBJ2-5|many
CASTGAGQGQETQYF
TGTGCCAGCACCGGGGCGGGACAGGGGCAAGAGACCCAGTACTTC
>NA|TRBV7-2|TRBJ2-3|many
CASSLGLTDTQYF
TGTGCCAGCAGCTTAGGCCTCACTGATACGCAGTATTTT
>NA|TRBV28|TRBJ2-7|NA
CASSLGTPGHEQYF
TGTGCCAGCAGTTTAGGGACACCTGGCCACGAGCAGTACTTC
>NA|TRBV28|TRBJ1-5|NA
CASSFGQPQHF
TGTGCCAGCAGTTTCGGTCAGCCCCAGCATTTT
>NA|TRBV20-1|TRBJ2-7|NA
CSARGGGEEQYF
TGCAGTGCCAGAGGCGGGGGCGAGGAGCAGTACTTC
>TRBD1|TRBV12-3/TRBV12-4|TRBJ2-7|few
CASSPGTAQYF
TGTGCCAGCAGCCCAGGGACAGCCCAGTACTTC
>TRBD1|TRBV20-1|TRBJ1-2|few
CSARENRGAEGYTF
TGCAGTGCTAGAGAGAACAGGGGAGCGGAAGGCTACACCTTC
>TRBD1|TRBV7-2|TRBJ2-3|few
CASIEGGTHTDTQYF
TGTGCCAGCATCGAAGGGGGCACCCACACAGATACGCAGTATTTT
>NA|TRBV12-3/TRBV12-4|TRBJ1-1|NA
CASIPGGFGTEAFF
TGTGCCAGCATCCCGGGGGGTTTCGGCACTGAAGCTTTCTTT
>NA|TRBV4-1|TRBJ1-1|many
CASSQVPARQGKDTEAFF
TGCGCCAGCAGCCAAGTACCGGCCCGGCAGGGGAAGGACACTGAAGCTTTCTTT
>TRBD1|TRBV2|TRBJ1-1|NA
CASSSQGLGTEAFF
TGTGCCAGCAGTTCACAGGGGTTGGGCACTGAAGCTTTCTTT
>NA|TRBV29-1|TRBJ2-5|medium-sized
CSVGTQAYQETQYF
TGCAGCGTTGGGACTCAAGCGTACCAAGAGACCCAGTACTTC
>NA|TRBV7-9|TRBJ1-1|many
CASSLTRGSTEAFF
TGTGCCAGCAGCTTGACCAGAGGGAGTACTGAAGCTTTCTTT
>TRBD1|TRBV5-1|TRBJ2-3|many
CASSLGLHRGSDTQYF
TGCGCCAGCAGTCTCGGGCTCCACAGGGGCTCAGATACGCAGTATTTT
>TRBD1|TRBV5-1|TRBJ1-2|few
CASSNSGTGGDGYTF
TGCGCCAGCAGCAATTCAGGGACAGGGGGCGATGGCTACACCTTC
>NA|TRBV6-5|TRBJ1-2|NA
CASSDLGAYGYTF
TGTGCCAGCAGTGACCTCGGGGCCTATGGCTACACCTTC
>NA|TRBV20-1|TRBJ1-2|many
CSASEQGYGYTF
TGCAGTGCTTCTGAACAGGGCTATGGCTACACCTTC
>NA|TRBV7-2|TRBJ1-5|many
CASSLISTQPQHF
TGTGCCAGCAGCTTAATCTCGACTCAGCCCCAGCATTTT
>NA|TRBV6-1|TRBJ2-7|many
CASSEEDRTSYEQYF
TGTGCCAGCAGTGAAGAGGACAGAACATCCTACGAGCAGTACTTC
>NA|TRBV11-2|TRBJ2-1|NA
CASTPFGQGGGGEQFF
TGTGCCAGCACCCCGTTTGGGCAAGGAGGGGGCGGTGAGCAGTTCTTC
>TRBD1|TRBV19|TRBJ2-1|many
CASMAGTGTLNEQFF
TGTGCCAGTATGGCCGGGACAGGGACCCTTAATGAGCAGTTCTTC
>TRBD1|TRBV20-1|TRBJ2-1|NA
CSARDKDRGGGEQFF
TGCAGTGCTAGAGATAAGGACAGGGGGGGGGGTGAGCAGTTCTTC
>TRBD2|TRBV12-3/TRBV12-4|TRBJ2-3|NA
CASSSSAGVFTDTQYF
TGTGCCAGCAGTTCGTCAGCGGGGGTCTTCACAGATACGCAGTATTTT
>NA|TRBV15|TRBJ2-5|few
CATSRGFERETQYF
TGTGCCACCAGCCGCGGCTTCGAAAGGGAGACCCAGTACTTC
>NA|TRBV20-1|TRBJ1-1|few
CSARDELFGPYEAFF
TGCAGTGCTAGAGACGAACTATTCGGGCCCTATGAAGCTTTCTTT
>NA|TRBV27|TRBJ2-3|many
CASSLYHPTTGLLKGDTQYF
TGTGCCAGCAGTTTATACCATCCCACAACGGGGCTACTAAAGGGAGATACGCAGTATTTT
>NA|TRBV27|TRBJ1-1|NA
CASSRPGQEAFF
TGTGCCAGCAGTCGTCCTGGACAGGAAGCTTTCTTT
>NA|TRBV10-3|TRBJ1-1|many
CAIRKGGMNTEAFF
TGTGCCATCAGGAAGGGGGGCATGAACACTGAAGCTTTCTTT
>NA|TRBV11-2|TRBJ1-1|NA
CASSCISNEAFF
TGTGCCAGCAGCTGTATTAGTAATGAAGCTTTCTTT
>NA|TRBV10-3|TRBJ1-4|many
CAISVQGTNEKLFF
TGTGCCATCAGCGTACAGGGAACTAATGAAAAACTGTTTTTT
>NA|TRBV29-1|TRBJ1-5|many
CSVAGTSNQPQHF
TGCAGCGTTGCGGGTACTAGCAATCAGCCCCAGCATTTT
>NA|TRBV27|TRBJ2-1|many
CASSSKINDRDEQFF
TGTGCCAGCAGTTCCAAAATAAACGACAGAGATGAGCAGTTCTTC
>NA|TRBV7-2|TRBJ1-6|NA
CASSLEREAPLHF
TGTGCCAGCAGCTTAGAGAGGGAGGCACCCCTCCACTTT
>NA|TRBV7-2|TRBJ2-2|many
CASSLALRAGELFF
TGTGCCAGCAGCTTAGCGCTAAGAGCCGGGGAGCTGTTTTTT
>NA|TRBV2|TRBJ1-1|NA
CASSEGMNTEAFF
TGTGCCAGCAGTGAGGGGATGAACACTGAAGCTTTCTTT
>NA|TRBV29-1|TRBJ2-1|many
CSVLGQVSSYNEQFF
TGCAGCGTACTCGGACAAGTGAGCTCCTACAATGAGCAGTTCTTC
>TRBD1|TRBV12-3/TRBV12-4|TRBJ1-5|many
CASSPTGSNQPQHF
TGTGCCAGCAGTCCGACAGGGAGCAATCAGCCCCAGCATTTT
>TRBD2|TRBV20-1|TRBJ2-7|NA
CSARASSGAPYEQYF
TGCAGTGCTAGAGCATCTAGCGGGGCCCCCTACGAGCAGTACTTC
>NA|TRBV5-1|TRBJ2-1|many
CASSLVTGSSYNEQFF
TGCGCCAGCAGCTTGGTGACCGGAAGCTCCTACAATGAGCAGTTCTTC
>TRBD1|TRBV4-2|TRBJ2-7|many
CASSQVVGTGGYEQYF
TGTGCCAGCAGCCAAGTTGTAGGGACAGGGGGCTACGAGCAGTACTTC
>NA|TRBV7-2|TRBJ1-5|NA
CASSLSGRTDNQPQHF
TGTGCCAGCAGCTTATCAGGGCGGACAGACAATCAGCCCCAGCATTTT
>TRBD2|TRBV12-3/TRBV12-4|TRBJ2-1|few
CASSRDRSGGASYNEQFF
TGTGCCAGCAGCCGTGATAGAAGCGGGGGGGCCTCCTACAATGAGCAGTTCTTC
>TRBD1|TRBV2|TRBJ1-5|few
CASRRTGAYNQPQHF
TGTGCCAGCAGAAGGACAGGGGCCTACAATCAGCCCCAGCATTTT
>NA|TRBV19|TRBJ2-7|few
CASSRDNTGIEQYF
TGTGCCAGTAGTAGAGACAACACGGGGATCGAGCAGTACTTC